This TCR beta chain was recovered during a study of Ad26.COV2.S vaccination and SARS-CoV-2 variants. Study summary: The donor belonged to the COV1001 Ad26.COV2.S trial arm.

Study results and limitations: Marked by substantial breadth, spike-specific CD8+ and CD4+ T cell responses were reportedly seen after vaccination.

In regard to this clone: The antigen remains unidentified.

This CDR3 region has 13 residues. Trimming stripped 4 bases from V and 1 base from J, with 8 bases between. Germline V gives CDR1 MNHEY, CDR2 SVGAGI. Assay: immunoSEQ multiplex PCR; the TCRdb copy retains only in-frame clones and omits some. Altogether hundreds of thousands of clones are present, around 89% being singletons, with the ten largest covering about 1.5%. The treatment is: approximately 18 received Ad26.COV2.S at low or high dose, single or two shots; 5 received placebo; per-sample allocation not given. The investigators took samples on day 63 after the first vaccine or placebo injection. The receptor was isolated from a person between 18 and 59 years old who received the Ad26.COV2.S COVID-19 vaccine or a placebo. The input for sequencing was peripheral blood, taken in a trial of Ad26.COV2.S vaccine versus placebo. The chain couples TRBV6-5 to TRBJ2-7; D gene uncertain. The CDR3 loop is CASSSGGSYEQYF. The CDR3 coding sequence is TGTGCCAGCAGTTCAGGCGGTTCCTACGAGCAGTACTTC.